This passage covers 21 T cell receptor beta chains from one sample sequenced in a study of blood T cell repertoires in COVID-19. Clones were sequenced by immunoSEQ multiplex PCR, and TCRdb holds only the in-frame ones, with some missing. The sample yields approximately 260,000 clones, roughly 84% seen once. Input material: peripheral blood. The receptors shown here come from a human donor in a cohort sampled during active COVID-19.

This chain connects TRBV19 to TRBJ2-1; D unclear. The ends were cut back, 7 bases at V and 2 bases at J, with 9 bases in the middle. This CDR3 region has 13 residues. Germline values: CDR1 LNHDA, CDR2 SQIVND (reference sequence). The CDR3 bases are TGTGCCAGTATGGGCAGCCCCTACAATGAGCAGTTCTTC. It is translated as CASMGSPYNEQFF.

CDR3 in DNA: TGTGCCAGCAGACAGAACAATGAGCAGTTCTTC. It is translated as CASRQNNEQFF. The chain uses TRBV25-1 and TRBJ2-1; D ambiguous. Germline CDR1 reads MGHDK; CDR2 reads SYGVNS. The CDR3 is made up of 11 amino acids. The germline V and J ends were trimmed by 6 bases and 5 bases, with 5 bases remaining between them.

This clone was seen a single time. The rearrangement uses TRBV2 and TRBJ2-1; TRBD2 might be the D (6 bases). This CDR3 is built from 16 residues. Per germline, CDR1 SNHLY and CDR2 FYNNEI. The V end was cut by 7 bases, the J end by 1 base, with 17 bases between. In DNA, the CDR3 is TGTGCCAGCATGAGAGGCGGGGAAGATTCCTACAATGAGCAGTTCTTC. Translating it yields CASMRGGEDSYNEQFF.

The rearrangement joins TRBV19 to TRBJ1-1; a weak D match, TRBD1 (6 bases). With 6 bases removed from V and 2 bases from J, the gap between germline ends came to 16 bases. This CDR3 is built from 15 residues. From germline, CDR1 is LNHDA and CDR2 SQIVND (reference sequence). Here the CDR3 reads CASSPDRPGNTEAFF. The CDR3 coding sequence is TGTGCCAGTAGCCCCGACAGGCCAGGAAACACTGAAGCTTTCTTT.

The CDR3 is CASSVFPRGGETQYF. CDR3 DNA sequence: TGTGCCAGCAGCGTATTTCCCAGGGGTGGAGAGACCCAGTACTTC. The chain recombines TRBV9 with TRBJ2-5; weak D call: TRBD1 (6 bases). This CDR3 contains 15 residues. The germline V gene encodes CDR1 SGDLS and CDR2 YYNGEE. The V end was cut by 1 base, the J end by 4 bases, with 14 bases between.

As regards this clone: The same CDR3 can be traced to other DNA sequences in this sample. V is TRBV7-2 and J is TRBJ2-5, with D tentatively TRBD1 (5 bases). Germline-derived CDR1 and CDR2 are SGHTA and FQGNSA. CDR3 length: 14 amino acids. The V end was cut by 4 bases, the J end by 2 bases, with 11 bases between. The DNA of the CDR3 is TGTGCCAGCAGCTCCCTGGGGCGACAAGAGACCCAGTACTTC. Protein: CASSSLGRQETQYF.

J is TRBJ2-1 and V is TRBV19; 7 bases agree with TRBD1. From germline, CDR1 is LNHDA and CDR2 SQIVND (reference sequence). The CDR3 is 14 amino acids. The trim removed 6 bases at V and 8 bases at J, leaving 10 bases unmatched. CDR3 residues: CASRQTGLLDEQFF. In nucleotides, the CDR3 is TGTGCCAGTAGACAGACAGGGCTACTGGATGAGCAGTTCTTC.

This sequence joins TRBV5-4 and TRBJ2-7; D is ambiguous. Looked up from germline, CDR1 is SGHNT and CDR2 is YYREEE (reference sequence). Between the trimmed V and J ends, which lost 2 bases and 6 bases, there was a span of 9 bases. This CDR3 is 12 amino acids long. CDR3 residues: CASSFDGFEQYF. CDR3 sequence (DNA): TGTGCCAGCAGCTTTGACGGGTTCGAGCAGTACTTC. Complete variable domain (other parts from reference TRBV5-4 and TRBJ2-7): ETGVTQSPTHLIKTRGQQVTLRCSSQSGHNTVSWYQQALGQGPQFIFQYYREEENGRGNFPPRFSGLQFPNYSSELNVNALELDDSALYLCASSFDGFEQYFGPGTRLTVT.

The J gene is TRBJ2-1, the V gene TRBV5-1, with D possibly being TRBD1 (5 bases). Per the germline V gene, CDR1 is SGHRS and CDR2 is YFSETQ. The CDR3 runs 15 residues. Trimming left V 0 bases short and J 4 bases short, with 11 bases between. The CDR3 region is CASSLDRMGYNEQFF. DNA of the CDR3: TGCGCCAGCAGCTTGGACAGGATGGGGTACAATGAGCAGTTCTTC. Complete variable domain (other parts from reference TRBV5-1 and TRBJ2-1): KAGVTQTPRYLIKTRGQQVTLSCSPISGHRSVSWYQQTPGQGLQFLFEYFSETQRNKGNFPGRFSGRQFSNSRSEMNVSTLELGDSALYLCASSLDRMGYNEQFFGPGTRLTVL.

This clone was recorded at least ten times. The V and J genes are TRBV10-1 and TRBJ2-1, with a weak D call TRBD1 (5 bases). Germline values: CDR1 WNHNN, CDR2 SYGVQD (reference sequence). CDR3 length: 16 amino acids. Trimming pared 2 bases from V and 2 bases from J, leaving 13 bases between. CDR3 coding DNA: TGCGCCAGCAGTGAGCAGTCAGGGTCCCCCTACAATGAGCAGTTCTTC. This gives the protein CASSEQSGSPYNEQFF.

CDR3 sequence (DNA): TGCAGCGTTGGTATCGGGACAGGGGAACAGCCCCAGCATTTT. It translates to CSVGIGTGEQPQHF. V gene TRBV29-1 combines with J gene TRBJ1-5; the match to TRBD1 covers 10 bases. The CDR3 has 14 amino acids. The J segment lost 7 bases and the V segment lost 4 bases, leaving 7 bases of the junction unmatched. Looked up from germline, CDR1 is SQVTM and CDR2 is ANQGSEA. Variable domain in full (rest from reference TRBV29-1 and TRBJ1-5): SAVISQKPSRDICQRGTSLTIQCQVDSQVTMMFWYRQQPGQSLTLIATANQGSEATYESGFVIDKFPISRPNLTFSTLTVSNMSPEDSSIYLCSVGIGTGEQPQHFGDGTRLSIL.

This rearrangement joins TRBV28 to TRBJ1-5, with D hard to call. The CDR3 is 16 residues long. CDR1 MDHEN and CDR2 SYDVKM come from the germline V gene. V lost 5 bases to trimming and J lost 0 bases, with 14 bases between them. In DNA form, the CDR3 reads TGTGCCAGCAGTCCATTCGCGGAGATTAGCAATCAGCCCCAGCATTTT. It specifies CASSPFAEISNQPQHF.

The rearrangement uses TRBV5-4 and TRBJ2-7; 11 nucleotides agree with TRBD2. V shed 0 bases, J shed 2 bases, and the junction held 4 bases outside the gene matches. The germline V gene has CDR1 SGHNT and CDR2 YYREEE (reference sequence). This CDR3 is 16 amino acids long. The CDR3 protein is CASSLVVAGGTYEQYF. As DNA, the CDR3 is TGTGCCAGCAGCTTGGTGGTAGCGGGGGGGACCTACGAGCAGTACTTC.

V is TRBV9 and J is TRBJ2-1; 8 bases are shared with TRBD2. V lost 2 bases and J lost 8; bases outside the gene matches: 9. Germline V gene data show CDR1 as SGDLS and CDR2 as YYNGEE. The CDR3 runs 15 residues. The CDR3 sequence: CASSVGGGRLDEQFF. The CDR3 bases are TGTGCCAGCAGCGTCGGCGGGGGGCGTCTGGATGAGCAGTTCTTC.

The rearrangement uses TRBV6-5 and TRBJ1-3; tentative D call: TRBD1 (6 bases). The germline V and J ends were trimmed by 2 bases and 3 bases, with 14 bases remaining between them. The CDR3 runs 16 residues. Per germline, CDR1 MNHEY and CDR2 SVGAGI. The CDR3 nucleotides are TGTGCCAGCAGTTACAGACAGGTCCCAGGTGGAAACACCATATATTTT. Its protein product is CASSYRQVPGGNTIYF.

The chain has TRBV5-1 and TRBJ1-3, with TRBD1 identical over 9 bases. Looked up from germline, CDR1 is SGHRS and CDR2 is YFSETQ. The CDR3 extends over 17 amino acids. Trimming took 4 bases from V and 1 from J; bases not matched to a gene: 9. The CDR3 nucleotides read TGCGCCAGCAGCGGAGGGACAGGGCTAGGTTCTGGAAACACCATATATTTT. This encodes CASSGGTGLGSGNTIYF.

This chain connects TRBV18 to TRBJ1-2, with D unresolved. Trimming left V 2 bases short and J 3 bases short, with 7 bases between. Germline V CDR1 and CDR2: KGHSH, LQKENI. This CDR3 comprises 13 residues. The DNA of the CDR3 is TGTGCCAGCTCACCAGGCAGTCACTATGGCTACACCTTC. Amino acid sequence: CASSPGSHYGYTF.

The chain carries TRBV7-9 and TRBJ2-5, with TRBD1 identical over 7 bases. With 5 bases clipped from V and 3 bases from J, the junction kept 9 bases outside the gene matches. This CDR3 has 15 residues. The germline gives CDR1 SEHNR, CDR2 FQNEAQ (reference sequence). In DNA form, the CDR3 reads TGTGCCAGCAGCCCAGGACAGGACCCTAAAGAGACCCAGTACTTC. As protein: CASSPGQDPKETQYF.

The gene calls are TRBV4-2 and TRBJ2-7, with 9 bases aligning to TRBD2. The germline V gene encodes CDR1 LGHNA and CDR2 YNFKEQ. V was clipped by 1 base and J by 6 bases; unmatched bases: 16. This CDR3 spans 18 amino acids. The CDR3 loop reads CASSQVPPTSGKNGEQYF. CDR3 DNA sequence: TGTGCCAGCAGCCAAGTCCCCCCGACTAGCGGTAAAAACGGCGAGCAGTACTTC.

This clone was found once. CDR3 amino acids: CASSVLAGATDTQYF. Written as DNA, the CDR3 is TGTGCCAGCAGTGTGCTAGCGGGGGCTACAGATACGCAGTATTTT. The chain links TRBV2 to TRBJ2-3; 10 nucleotides match TRBD2. CDR3 length: 15 amino acids. J gave up 3 bases and V 4 bases, and 4 bases lay outside the gene matches. Germline CDR1 SNHLY, CDR2 FYNNEI. The full variable domain, completed using reference TRBV2 and TRBJ2-3, is EPEVTQTPSHQVTQMGQEVILRCVPISNHLYFYWYRQILGQKVEFLVSFYNNEISEKSEIFDDQFSVERPDGSNFTLKIRSTKLEDSAMYFCASSVLAGATDTQYFGPGTRLTVL.

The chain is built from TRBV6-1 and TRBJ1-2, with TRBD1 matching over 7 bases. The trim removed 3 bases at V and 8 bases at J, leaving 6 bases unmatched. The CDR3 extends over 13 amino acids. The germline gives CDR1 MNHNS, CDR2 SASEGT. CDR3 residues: CASSEGQTGGYTF. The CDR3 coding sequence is TGTGCCAGCAGTGAGGGACAGACGGGCGGCTACACCTTC.